Listed below are T cell receptor beta chains from one sample, sequenced in a study of tumor-infiltrating lymphocytes in localized non-small cell lung cancer. TCRdb's table, derived via immunoSEQ multiplex PCR, lists solely in-frame clones and lacks some. The sample contains 13,000 or so clones, approximately 80% of which appear only once. Sequences were obtained from lung tumor tissue. All receptors derive from a human donor with non-small cell lung cancer. Each CDR3 is given with its conserved first and last residue. Fields, in order: clone size, D gene, J gene, V gene, CDR3 DNA, CDR3 protein. A D gene is named only where the DNA matches it firmly. Some rows mark clone size as missing; the rest say once, few, many or name a class of expanded clone.

>NA|NA|TRBJ2-2|TRBV13
TGTGCCAGCAGCTTAAGGGCTGGGAACACCGGGGAGCTGTTTTTT
CASSLRAGNTGELFF
>NA|NA|TRBJ1-2|TRBV5-6
TGTGCCAGCAGCTTGGTCACCTATGGCTACACCTTC
CASSLVTYGYTF
>NA|TRBD1|TRBJ1-6|TRBV30
TGTGCCTGGAGCCTCACCTTTACAGGGGGCGCCGGTTCACCCCTCCACTTT
CAWSLTFTGGAGSPLHF
>NA|NA|TRBJ2-7|TRBV29-1
TGCAGCGTTGATTTCCAGGGCCGATACGAGCAGTACTTC
CSVDFQGRYEQYF
>NA|TRBD1|TRBJ1-6|TRBV5-1
TGCGCCAGCAGCTTAGGACAGGGGAATTCACCCCTCCACTTT
CASSLGQGNSPLHF
>NA|TRBD1|TRBJ1-6|TRBV6-1
TGTGCCAGCACCCCGACAGGGGCTATTTCACCCCTCCACTTT
CASTPTGAISPLHF
>NA|TRBD1|TRBJ1-2|TRBV5-1
TGCGCCAGCAGCCCCGAACCCGGGACAGGGGGCGCGGGCTACACCTTC
CASSPEPGTGGAGYTF
>once|NA|TRBJ1-2|TRBV5-1
TGCGCCAGCAGCGCGGGCCAGGTGGGAGCTAACTATGGCTACACCTTC
CASSAGQVGANYGYTF
>few|NA|TRBJ2-1|TRBV2
TGTGCCAGCAGTGAAAGTAGCCCCTACAATGAGCAGTTCTTC
CASSESSPYNEQFF
>NA|TRBD1|TRBJ2-3|TRBV7-2
TGTGCCAGCAGCACGCCCGGGACAGGCACAGATACGCAGTATTTT
CASSTPGTGTDTQYF
>few|NA|TRBJ2-2|TRBV29-1
TGCAGCGTGAAGGACCCGGGACTTAACACCGGGGAGCTGTTTTTT
CSVKDPGLNTGELFF
>once|NA|TRBJ1-2|TRBV2
TGTGCCAGCAGTTCCCGGGACCGGTATGGCTACACCTTC
CASSSRDRYGYTF
>once|TRBD1|TRBJ1-4|TRBV6-1
TGTGCCAGCAGCAGGGGGGAGAGTGAAAAACTGTTTTTT
CASSRGESEKLFF
>NA|NA|TRBJ1-3|TRBV5-5
TGTGCCAGCAGCTTGGGGAGTGACAGACTCTCTGGAAACACCATATATTTT
CASSLGSDRLSGNTIYF
>once|NA|TRBJ2-1|TRBV6-6
TGTGCCAGCAGTTACTCTGACTCCTCGGTTGATGAGCAGTTCTTC
CASSYSDSSVDEQFF
>NA|NA|TRBJ2-7|TRBV19
TGTGCCAGTAGTAACCCAGAGGGGTACGAGCAGTACTTC
CASSNPEGYEQYF
>NA|NA|TRBJ2-2|TRBV14
TGTGCCAGCGGCGGGTACGAGGGGCCGGCCACCGGGGAGCTGTTTTTT
CASGGYEGPATGELFF
>NA|NA|TRBJ1-5|TRBV6-6
TGTGCCAGCAGTTATAGGGGGAATCAGCCCCAGCATTTT
CASSYRGNQPQHF
>NA|NA|TRBJ1-4|TRBV5-4
TGTGCCAGCAGCCCAAGAGTCGGTGAAAAACTGTTTTTT
CASSPRVGEKLFF
>NA|NA|TRBJ1-2|TRBV7-9
TGTGCCAGCAGCTTCGGCGCGAGGGATGGCTACACCTTC
CASSFGARDGYTF
>NA|TRBD1|TRBJ1-2|TRBV5-6
TGTGCCAGCAGCTTCGGGACAGGGGGAAAGATGAATGGCTACACCTTC
CASSFGTGGKMNGYTF
>NA|NA|TRBJ1-1|TRBV7-7
TGTGCCAGCTCCCCCTCCGACGTTCCTGGCACTGAAGCTTTCTTT
CASSPSDVPGTEAFF
>NA|NA|TRBJ1-1|TRBV29-1
TGCAGCGTTGTTTGGGGATTGGCCACTGAAGCTTTCTTT
CSVVWGLATEAFF
>NA|NA|TRBJ2-3|TRBV23-1
TGCGCCAGCAGTCAAGCCACAGATACGCAGTATTTT
CASSQATDTQYF
>NA|NA|TRBJ2-5|TRBV5-1
TGCGCCAGCAGCTCCGCTCGAAGGTCGCAAGAGACCCAGTACTTC
CASSSARRSQETQYF
>NA|TRBD2|TRBJ2-7|TRBV28
TGTGCCAGCACTGCTACCAGCAGGGTCGGGAGGAGGCAGTACTTC
CASTATSRVGRRQYF
>NA|NA|TRBJ1-6|TRBV10-2
TGCGCCAGCAAGATCAGCAATGGCAGGGCTAATTCACCCCTCCACTTT
CASKISNGRANSPLHF
>once|NA|TRBJ2-1|TRBV30
TGTGCCTGGAGTGTGGGCGGCTCCTACAATGAGCAGTTCTTC
CAWSVGGSYNEQFF
>once|NA|TRBJ1-3|TRBV5-1
TGCGCCAGCAGCTGGGAAACAATCCGGGGAGGAAACACCATATATTTT
CASSWETIRGGNTIYF